This T cell receptor (beta chain) was profiled in a study of PD-1 blockade in classical Hodgkin lymphoma. Across the study: It was nivolumab at 3 mg/kg, given intravenously every 2 weeks, that patients received.

Every patient was affected by relapse after autologous stem cell transplantation, while exposure to brentuximab vedotin was not uniform. Germline CDR1 is SQVTM and CDR2 is ANQGSEA. This CDR3 spans 17 amino acids. With 0 bases clipped from V and 9 bases from J, the junction kept 13 bases outside the gene matches. With respect to this clone: The target antigen is unknown.

The repertoire was sequenced with immunoSEQ multiplex PCR; TCRdb's copy has only in-frame clones and lacks some. The table lists approximately 90,000 clones, about 90% of them singletons. Study-wide results and limits: By cycle point C4D1, TCR diversity had risen significantly in CD4+ cells (but not CD8+ cells). Prior to therapy, complete responders displayed diversity much like that of newly diagnosed patients.

The chain recombines TRBV29-1 with TRBJ2-5, with 13 bases identical to TRBD2. Source: peripheral blood mononuclear cells (PBMCs), taken before the second cycle of nivolumab. This TCR was sampled from a human donor with classical Hodgkin lymphoma. The chain's CDR3 is CSVEDQTSGRGRGAQYF. The CDR3, as DNA: TGCAGCGTTGAAGATCAAACTAGCGGGAGGGGTCGGGGGGCCCAGTACTTC. The variable domain in full, completed from reference TRBV29-1 and TRBJ2-5, reads SAVISQKPSRDICQRGTSLTIQCQVDSQVTMMFWYRQQPGQSLTLIATANQGSEATYESGFVIDKFPISRPNLTFSTLTVSNMSPEDSSIYLCSVEDQTSGRGRGAQYFGPGTRLLVL.